What follows describes a single T cell receptor (beta chain). The data are from a study of blood T cell repertoires in COVID-19. Study as a whole: Italy, Spain and the United States were the sources of the convalescent and acute COVID-19 samples.

Sequenced by immunoSEQ multiplex PCR; TCRdb stores in-frame clones only, minus some. The table has hundreds of thousands of clones, around 85% seen once. V shed 2 bases and J shed 5 bases, with 13 bases lying between them. Germline assignment: CDR1 SNHLY and CDR2 FYNNEI. The length of the CDR3 is 15 residues. The chain is built from TRBV2 and TRBJ1-5; D is perhaps TRBD1 (5 bases). Sample: peripheral blood. This receptor was obtained from a woman under 30 with acute or convalescent COVID-19. CDR3 bases: TGTGCCAGCAGTGAAAACAGGAGGGCCTATCAGCCCCAGCATTTT. Translating gives CASSENRRAYQPQHF.